This T cell receptor beta chain was obtained from a study of blood T cells in healthy people across ages. This clonotype turned up a few times. It was with a sample-barcoded 5' primer and a J-beta primer mix that a second PCR of roughly 7 to 11 cycles was run. TCRdb called the 5' RACE reads again in MiXCR, with one record for every CDR3 protein. Of around 700,000 distinct CDR3 sequences in the sample, roughly 25% were seen once. V gave up 3 bases and J gave up 1 base, with 10 bases separating them. CDR3 length: 13 residues. Germline CDR1 and CDR2: SQVTM and ANQGSEA. The sample was also reused in another study, on T cells of mothers and their children.

The chain uses TRBV29-1 and TRBJ2-7; no clear D gene. The sequencing sample was made of blood. This receptor was identified in a boy aged 5-17 years in good health. The CDR3 coding sequence is TGCAGCGTTGATGATCAGGATTCCTACGAGCAGTACTTC. As protein: CSVDDQDSYEQYF.